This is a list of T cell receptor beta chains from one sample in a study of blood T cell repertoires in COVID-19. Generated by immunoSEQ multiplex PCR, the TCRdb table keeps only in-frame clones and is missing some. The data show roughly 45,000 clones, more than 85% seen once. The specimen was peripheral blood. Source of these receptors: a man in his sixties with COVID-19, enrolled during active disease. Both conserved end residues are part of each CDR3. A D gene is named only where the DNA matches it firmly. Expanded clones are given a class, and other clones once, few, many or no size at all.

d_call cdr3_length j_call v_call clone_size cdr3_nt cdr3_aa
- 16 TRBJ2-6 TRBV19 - TGTGCCAGTAGTATTTCCACCAGCTCTGGGGCCAACGTCCTGACTTTC CASSISTSSGANVLTF
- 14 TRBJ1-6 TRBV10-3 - TGTGCCATCAGGGACAGCACCTATAATTCACCCCTCCACTTT CAIRDSTYNSPLHF
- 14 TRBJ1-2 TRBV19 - TGTGCCAGTAGTCCGAGACAGATCTTCTATGGCTACACCTTC CASSPRQIFYGYTF
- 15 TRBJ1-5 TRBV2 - TGTGCCAGCAGTGTGGAGGAACGCGGGAATCAGCCCCAGCATTTT CASSVEERGNQPQHF
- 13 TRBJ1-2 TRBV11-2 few TGTGCCAGCAGCCCTAGGACAGTTGTTGGCTACACCTTC CASSPRTVVGYTF
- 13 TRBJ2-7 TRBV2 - TGTGCCAGCAGGGAACACCAGGGTACCGAGCAGTACTTC CASREHQGTEQYF
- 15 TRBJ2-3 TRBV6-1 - TGTGCCAGCAGTGAAAGGGGGACCGAGTCGGATACGCAGTATTTT CASSERGTESDTQYF
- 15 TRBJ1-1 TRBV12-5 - TGTGCTAGTGATCCCGGACAGACCATGAACACTGAAGCTTTCTTT CASDPGQTMNTEAFF
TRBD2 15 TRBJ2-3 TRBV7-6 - TGTGCCAGCAGCTTAGGCCTAGCGGGGTTGAATACGCAGTATTTT CASSLGLAGLNTQYF
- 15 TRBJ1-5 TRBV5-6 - TGTGCCAGCAGCTTGCGAGGCGGGAGCAATCAGCCCCAGCATTTT CASSLRGGSNQPQHF
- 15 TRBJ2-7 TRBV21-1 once TGTGCCAGCAGCAAGAACCAGGGCAAAAACTGCGAGCAGTACTTC CASSKNQGKNCEQYF
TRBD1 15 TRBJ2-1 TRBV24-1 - TGTGCCACCAGTGACGGGACAGGTCCCTACAATGAGCAGTTCTTC CATSDGTGPYNEQFF
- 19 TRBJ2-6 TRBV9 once TGTGCCAGCAGCGTGCCCCGACAGGCCGAATTCTCTGGGGCCAACGTCCTGACTTTC CASSVPRQAEFSGANVLTF
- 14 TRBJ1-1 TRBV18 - TGTGCCAGCTCCTCTTCGGGGGGGAACACTGAAGCTTTCTTT CASSSSGGNTEAFF
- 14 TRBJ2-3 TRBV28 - TGTGCCAGCAGTTTCACGGGGGGCACAGATACGCAGTATTTT CASSFTGGTDTQYF
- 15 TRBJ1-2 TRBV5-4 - TGTGCCAGCAGCTTCGTGCCAGGGGCTAACTATGGCTACACCTTC CASSFVPGANYGYTF
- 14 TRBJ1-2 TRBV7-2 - TGTGCCAGCAGCTTCCGGGTCCCCGGATATGGCTACACCTTC CASSFRVPGYGYTF
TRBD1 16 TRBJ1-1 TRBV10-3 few TGTGCCATCAGAGGGGGCCCACTCCTCATGAACACTGAAGCTTTCTTT CAIRGGPLLMNTEAFF
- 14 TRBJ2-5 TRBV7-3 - TGTGCCAGCAGCTCCCAAGCGGGCCAAGAGACCCAGTACTTC CASSSQAGQETQYF
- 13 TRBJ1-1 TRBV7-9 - TGTGCCAGCAGCGCCCCGGGGAACACTGAAGCTTTCTTT CASSAPGNTEAFF
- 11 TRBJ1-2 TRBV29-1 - TGCAGCGTGGGGGACGGGGGTAGGAACACCTTC CSVGDGGRNTF
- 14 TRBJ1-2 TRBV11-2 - TGTGCCAGCAGTCCCGGTAGAAGCAACTATGGCTACACCTTC CASSPGRSNYGYTF
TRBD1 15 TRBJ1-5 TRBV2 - TGTGCCAGCCTTCCTCAGGGGGCCCCAAATCAGCCCCAGCATTTT CASLPQGAPNQPQHF
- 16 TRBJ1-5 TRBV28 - TGTGCCAGCCGCCTATGGGCGCGGGCAATCAATCAGCCCCAGCATTTT CASRLWARAINQPQHF
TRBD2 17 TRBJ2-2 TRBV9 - TGTGCCAGCAGCGTACCGAGGACTAGCGTCAACACCGGGGAGCTGTTTTTT CASSVPRTSVNTGELFF
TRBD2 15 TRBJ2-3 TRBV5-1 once TGCGCCAGCAGCCTACTAGCGGGAAGTGCAGATACGCAGTATTTT CASSLLAGSADTQYF
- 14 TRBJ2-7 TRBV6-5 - TGTGCCAGCAACGACTGGAGGGCAGGGGGGGAGCAGTACTTC CASNDWRAGGEQYF
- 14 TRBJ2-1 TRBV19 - TGTGCCAGTAGAACTAGCTTGGGAAACAATGAGCAGTTCTTC CASRTSLGNNEQFF
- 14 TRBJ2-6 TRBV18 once TGTGCCAGCTCTCCCGGGGGAGGGGCCAACGTCCTGACTTTC CASSPGGGANVLTF
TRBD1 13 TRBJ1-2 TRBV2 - TGTGCCAGCAGTTCACAGGGGGAATATGGCTACACCTTC CASSSQGEYGYTF
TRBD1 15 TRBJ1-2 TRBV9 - TGTGCCAGCAGCGCGAGACAGGGTTCTGGAGGCGGCTACACCTTC CASSARQGSGGGYTF
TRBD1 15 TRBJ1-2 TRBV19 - TGTGCCAGTAGTACGCCGGGACAGGGCTACTATGGCTACACCTTC CASSTPGQGYYGYTF
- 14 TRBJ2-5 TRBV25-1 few TGTGCCAGCAGAGCCCACTCTCCCGAAGAGACCCAGTACTTC CASRAHSPEETQYF
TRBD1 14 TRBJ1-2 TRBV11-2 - TGTGCCAGCAGCTTACACGGGACAGTGGATGGCTACACCTTC CASSLHGTVDGYTF
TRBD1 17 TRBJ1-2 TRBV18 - TGTGCCAGCTCATTGGCGGGACAGGGGGTTTTGAGCTATGGCTACACCTTC CASSLAGQGVLSYGYTF
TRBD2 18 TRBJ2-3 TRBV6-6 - TGTGCCAGCAGTCGCCGGACTAGCGGGACACTTAGCACAGATACGCAGTATTTT CASSRRTSGTLSTDTQYF
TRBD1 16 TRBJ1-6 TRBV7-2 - TGTGCCAGCAGCTATCAGGGGGCGGGTTATAATTCACCCCTCCACTTT CASSYQGAGYNSPLHF